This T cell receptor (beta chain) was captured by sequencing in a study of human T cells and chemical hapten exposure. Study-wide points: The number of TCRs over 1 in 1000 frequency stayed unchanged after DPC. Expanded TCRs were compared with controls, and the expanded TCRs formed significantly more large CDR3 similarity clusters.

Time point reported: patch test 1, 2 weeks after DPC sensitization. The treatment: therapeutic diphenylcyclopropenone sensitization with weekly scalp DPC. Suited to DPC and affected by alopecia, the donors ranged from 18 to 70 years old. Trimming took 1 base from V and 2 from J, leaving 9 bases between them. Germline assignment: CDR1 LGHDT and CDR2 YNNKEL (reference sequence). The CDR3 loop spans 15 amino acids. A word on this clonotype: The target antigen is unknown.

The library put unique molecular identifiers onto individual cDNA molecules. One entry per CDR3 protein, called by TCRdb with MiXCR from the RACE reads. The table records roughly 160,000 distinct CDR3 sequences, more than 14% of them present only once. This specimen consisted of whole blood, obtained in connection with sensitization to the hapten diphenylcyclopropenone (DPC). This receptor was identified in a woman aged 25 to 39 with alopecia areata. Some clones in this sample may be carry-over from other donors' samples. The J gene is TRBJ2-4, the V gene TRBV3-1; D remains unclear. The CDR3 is CASSQALQSKNIQYF. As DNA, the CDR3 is TGTGCCAGCAGCCAAGCGCTTCAGTCCAAAAACATTCAGTACTTC. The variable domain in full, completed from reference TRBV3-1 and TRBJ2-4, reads DTAVSQTPKYLVTQMGNDKSIKCEQNLGHDTMYWYKQDSKKFLKIMFSYNNKELIINETVPNRFSPKSPDKAHLNLHINSLELGDSAVYFCASSQALQSKNIQYFGAGTRLSVL.